This passage covers 16 T cell receptor beta chains from one sample sequenced in a study of blood T cell repertoires in COVID-19. Generated by immunoSEQ multiplex PCR, the TCRdb table keeps only in-frame clones and is missing some. The sample has about 150,000 clones, roughly 84% seen once. Input material: peripheral blood. These receptors all stem from a woman aged 50 to 60 with acute or convalescent COVID-19.

The chain carries TRBV19 and TRBJ2-3; tentative D call: TRBD2 (5 bases). V lost 4 bases, J lost 1 base, and 15 bases lay in between. Germline V gene lookup returns CDR1 LNHDA and CDR2 SQIVND (reference sequence). This CDR3 comprises 16 residues. In DNA form, the CDR3 reads TGTGCCAGTAGTAATACCCGCATGGGAGGCACAGATACGCAGTATTTT. This translates into CASSNTRMGGTDTQYF.

This clone has a single count. This chain joins TRBV5-1 and TRBJ2-1; unclear D gene. This CDR3 contains 14 residues. Germline V gene data show CDR1 as SGHRS and CDR2 as YFSETQ. Trimming cost V 1 base and J 0 bases, with 5 bases left between them. The DNA for the CDR3 is TGCGCCAGCAGCTTGTATAGCTCCTACAATGAGCAGTTCTTC. This codes for CASSLYSSYNEQFF.

This clone was seen a single time. The chain couples TRBV6-5 to TRBJ2-3, with a weak D call TRBD2 (5 bases). CDR3 length: 14 residues. CDR1 MNHEY and CDR2 SVGAGI come from the germline V gene. Trimming pared 7 bases from V and 5 bases from J, leaving 16 bases between. CDR3 coding DNA: TGTGCCAGCACTCAGGTCCCCGGGGTAGATACGCAGTATTTT. Its translation is CASTQVPGVDTQYF.

This rearrangement joins TRBV28 to TRBJ1-3; 8 nucleotides line up with TRBD1. The V and J ends lost 3 bases and 3 bases, in that order; junction bases with no gene match: 1. CDR1 is MDHEN and CDR2 is SYDVKM in the germline V gene. The CDR3 has 14 amino acids. The CDR3: CASSLDRDGNTIYF. The CDR3 DNA follows: TGTGCCAGCAGTTTGGACAGGGATGGAAACACCATATATTTT.

V usage is TRBV6-5 and J usage is TRBJ1-2; the D is unclear. Trimming took 5 bases from V and 3 from J, leaving 13 bases between them. In germline, CDR1 is MNHEY, CDR2 SVGAGI. The CDR3 runs 14 residues. The DNA for the CDR3 is TGTGCCAGCAGTCGACGGGTGACTGACTATGGCTACACCTTC. Amino acids: CASSRRVTDYGYTF.

The chain links TRBV7-2 to TRBJ1-2, with 7 bases matching TRBD1. V was pared by 6 bases and J by 1 base, with 8 bases of the junction left unmatched. This CDR3 contains 15 residues. Germline V CDR1 and CDR2: SGHTA, FQGNSA. The CDR3 region has the DNA TGTGCCAGCAGGGAGCCGGGACAGTTTAACTATGGCTACACCTTC. Amino acids: CASREPGQFNYGYTF.

The V call is TRBV7-9, the J call TRBJ2-1; 8 bases match TRBD2. From germline, CDR1 is SEHNR and CDR2 FQNEAQ (reference sequence). Trimming at V came to 4 bases and at J to 0 bases, leaving 11 bases not matched to a gene. The CDR3 runs 18 residues. The CDR3: CASSSAGANPSSYNEQFF. The CDR3 DNA is TGTGCCAGCAGCTCAGCGGGAGCAAACCCCAGCTCCTACAATGAGCAGTTCTTC.

The V and J genes are TRBV15 and TRBJ1-6; maybe TRBD1 (5 bases). Germline assignment: CDR1 LNHNV and CDR2 YYDKDF (reference sequence). This CDR3 region has 15 residues. V was shortened by 6 bases and J by 5 bases, with 14 bases between the two germline ends. CDR3 nucleotide sequence: TGTGCCACCAGTCACGGGACTTCGGATAATTCACCCCTCCACTTT. Translation gives CATSHGTSDNSPLHF.

The rearrangement joins TRBV30 to TRBJ2-3; 15 bases align to TRBD2. The CDR3 runs to 15 residues. Per the germline V gene, CDR1 is GTSNPN and CDR2 is SVGIG (reference sequence). Trimming removed 3 bases from V and 5 bases from J; junction bases left unmatched: 3. The CDR3 DNA is TGTGCCTGGAGCGAGGGACTAGCGGGAGGAGATACGCAGTATTTT. Translation: CAWSEGLAGGDTQYF.

The rearrangement joins TRBV12-3 or TRBV12-4 to TRBJ2-7, with 7 positions matching TRBD1. J was trimmed by 2 bases and V by 6 bases; bases with no gene match: 4. The CDR3 is made up of 13 amino acids. For the CDR3, the DNA is TGTGCCAGCAGCCCACAGGGGCCCTACGAGCAGTACTTC. Residues: CASSPQGPYEQYF.

The chain links TRBV10-2 to TRBJ1-2, with 10 bases matching TRBD1. The V gene end was trimmed by 5 bases and the J gene end by 7 bases; junction bases not matched to a gene: 7. The CDR3 is 14 residues long. CDR1 WSHSY and CDR2 SAAADI come from the germline V gene. The CDR3 here is CASSSRQGAGGYTF. The CDR3 coding sequence is TGCGCCAGCAGTTCGCGACAGGGGGCCGGTGGCTACACCTTC.

The rearrangement joins TRBV2 to TRBJ1-2; perhaps TRBD1 as D (6 bases). Trimming pared 3 bases from V and 6 bases from J, leaving 14 bases between. This CDR3 contains 14 residues. Looked up from germline, CDR1 is SNHLY and CDR2 is FYNNEI. DNA of the CDR3: TGTGCCAGCAGTGATAGGCAGGGGTACAATGGCTACACCTTC. This sequence encodes CASSDRQGYNGYTF.

In nucleotides, the CDR3 is TGTGCCAGCAGCGGGGGACTAGGTGACACCGGGGAGCTGTTTTTT. This codes for CASSGGLGDTGELFF. This rearrangement joins TRBV9 to TRBJ2-2; 8 positions match TRBD2. CDR3 length: 15 amino acids. The germline gives CDR1 SGDLS, CDR2 YYNGEE. V trimming: 3 bases; J trimming: 3 bases; junction bases outside the gene matches: 4. The full variable domain, with the rest looked up from reference TRBV9 and TRBJ2-2, is DSGVTQTPKHLITATGQRVTLRCSPRSGDLSVYWYQQSLDQGLQFLIQYYNGEERAKGNILERFSAQQFPDLHSELNLSSLELGDSALYFCASSGGLGDTGELFFGEGSRLTVL.

The rearrangement joins TRBV11-2 to TRBJ2-7, with 10 bases that match TRBD1. Germline V gene lookup returns CDR1 SGHAT and CDR2 FQNNGV. The V gene end was trimmed by 4 bases and the J gene end by 2 bases; junction bases not matched to a gene: 5. The CDR3 loop spans 15 amino acids. The CDR3 sequence: CASSSSDRGAYEQYF. The CDR3, as DNA: TGTGCCAGCAGCTCCTCGGACAGGGGGGCCTACGAGCAGTACTTC. Combining the CDR3 with reference TRBV11-2 and TRBJ2-7 gives the whole variable domain EAGVAQSPRYKIIEKRQSVAFWCNPISGHATLYWYQQILGQGPKLLIQFQNNGVVDDSQLPKDRFSAERLKGVDSTLKIQPAKLEDSAVYLCASSSSDRGAYEQYFGPGTRLTVT.

The chain has TRBV28 and TRBJ1-5; tentative D call: TRBD1 (6 bases). The CDR3 is 14 amino acids. Germline CDR1 reads MDHEN; CDR2 reads SYDVKM. The V end lost 5 bases, the J end lost 3 bases, and 11 bases lay between the germline ends. The DNA of the CDR3 is TGTGCCAGCAGTCTCGGACAGTCCAATCAGCCCCAGCATTTT. Translated: CASSLGQSNQPQHF.

V usage is TRBV9 and J usage is TRBJ1-5, with D unclear. V was clipped by 3 bases and J by 2 bases, with 21 bases between them. CDR3 length: 18 amino acids. From germline, CDR1 is SGDLS and CDR2 YYNGEE. In nucleotides, the CDR3 is TGTGCCAGCAGCGCCGTTACTTTTCAGGATTCCGGCAATCAGCCCCAGCATTTT. Its protein product is CASSAVTFQDSGNQPQHF. Full variable domain (remainder filled in from reference TRBV9 and TRBJ1-5): DSGVTQTPKHLITATGQRVTLRCSPRSGDLSVYWYQQSLDQGLQFLIQYYNGEERAKGNILERFSAQQFPDLHSELNLSSLELGDSALYFCASSAVTFQDSGNQPQHFGDGTRLSIL.